Listed below are T cell receptor beta chains from one sample, sequenced in a study of beta chain features in type 1 diabetes. Profiled with immunoSEQ multiplex PCR; TCRdb holds only in-frame clones, not every one. The profile shows about 360,000 clones, roughly an eighth of them singletons. Sequencing was done on a sample of naive CD4+ T cells from blood. The source is a man younger than 35 in good health. Each CDR3 is given with its conserved first and last residue. Each record gives: CDR3 DNA, CDR3 protein, J gene, clone size, D gene, V gene. D genes are given only for firm matches. The listing skips clone size in some rows; elsewhere it reads once, few, many or a size class.

DNA: TGTGCCTGGAGTCCAACACTGAACACTGAAGCTTTCTTT; CDR3: CAWSPTLNTEAFF; J: TRBJ1-1; size: few; D: -; V: TRBV30
DNA: TGTGCCTGGAAACAGGGGTTTCCGATGAGAGACACTGAAGCTTTCTTT; CDR3: CAWKQGFPMRDTEAFF; J: TRBJ1-1; size: few; D: TRBD1; V: TRBV30
DNA: TGCGCCAGCAGCTTGGGGGCAGCCAGTAATGAAAAACTGTTTTTT; CDR3: CASSLGAASNEKLFF; J: TRBJ1-4; size: -; D: -; V: TRBV5-1
DNA: TGCGCCAGCAGCTCCGGACAGCGGTGGGAGACCCAGTACTTC; CDR3: CASSSGQRWETQYF; J: TRBJ2-5; size: many; D: -; V: TRBV4-3
DNA: TGTGCCAGCAGCGTAGGGGAGGGGGGGGCCAAAAACATTCAGTACTTC; CDR3: CASSVGEGGAKNIQYF; J: TRBJ2-4; size: few; D: -; V: TRBV9
DNA: TGTGCCAGCAGTTTGCGGTCGGTGCACGAGCAGTACTTC; CDR3: CASSLRSVHEQYF; J: TRBJ2-7; size: -; D: -; V: TRBV28
DNA: TGCAGCGTTGGGTCTACGGGGGAAAAACTGTTTTTT; CDR3: CSVGSTGEKLFF; J: TRBJ1-4; size: few; D: -; V: TRBV29-1
DNA: TGTGCCAGCAGACTTTCCGGACAGGGGTCGGGAGGCTACACCTTC; CDR3: CASRLSGQGSGGYTF; J: TRBJ1-2; size: few; D: TRBD1; V: TRBV7-3
DNA: TGTGCCAGCAGCTTAGAGGGGACTAGCGGGACCTACGAGCAGTACTTC; CDR3: CASSLEGTSGTYEQYF; J: TRBJ2-7; size: -; D: TRBD2; V: TRBV7-2
DNA: TGTGCCAGCAGTGGCGACAGGTACGAGCAGTACTTC; CDR3: CASSGDRYEQYF; J: TRBJ2-7; size: few; D: -; V: TRBV28
DNA: TGTGCCAGCAGCCGATCCGGGACTAGCGGGATTAATGAGCAGTTCTTC; CDR3: CASSRSGTSGINEQFF; J: TRBJ2-1; size: few; D: TRBD2; V: TRBV7-2
DNA: TGTGCCAGCAGCTATACTACAGGAACGACTGAGCAGTTCTTC; CDR3: CASSYTTGTTEQFF; J: TRBJ2-1; size: -; D: -; V: TRBV11-3
DNA: TGTGCCAGCAGCTTGGCGACAGGGGGCGAAGAGACCCAGTACTTC; CDR3: CASSLATGGEETQYF; J: TRBJ2-5; size: -; D: TRBD1; V: TRBV5-6
DNA: TGCGCCAGCAGCACCAACAGGGTTAACTCTGGGGCCAACGTCCTGACTTTC; CDR3: CASSTNRVNSGANVLTF; J: TRBJ2-6; size: few; D: -; V: TRBV5-1
DNA: TGTGCCAGCAGATCCCGGACTAGCGGCACCGGGGAGCTGTTTTTT; CDR3: CASRSRTSGTGELFF; J: TRBJ2-2; size: -; D: TRBD2; V: TRBV5-4
DNA: TGTGCCAGCCGGGACAGAGAAAACATTCAGTACTTC; CDR3: CASRDRENIQYF; J: TRBJ2-4; size: once; D: TRBD1; V: TRBV6-5
DNA: TGCGCCAGCAGCCAAGATGTAGCGGGAGGGCAGACAGATACGCAGTATTTT; CDR3: CASSQDVAGGQTDTQYF; J: TRBJ2-3; size: few; D: TRBD2; V: TRBV4-3
DNA: TGTGCCTGGAGTGTACGGTGGGGACTTGAGCAGTTCTTC; CDR3: CAWSVRWGLEQFF; J: TRBJ2-1; size: few; D: -; V: TRBV30
DNA: TGCGCCAGCACCGTGATGAGCGACCAAGAGACCCAGTACTTC; CDR3: CASTVMSDQETQYF; J: TRBJ2-5; size: few; D: -; V: TRBV5-1
DNA: TGCGCCAGCAGCTTTCCCCAGGGGAGGGACACCGGGGAGCTGTTTTTT; CDR3: CASSFPQGRDTGELFF; J: TRBJ2-2; size: few; D: -; V: TRBV5-1
DNA: TGTGCCAGCAGCTTAGGTGTCAGGCGGGAGAATCAGCCCCAGCATTTT; CDR3: CASSLGVRRENQPQHF; J: TRBJ1-5; size: few; D: -; V: TRBV7-2
DNA: TGTGCCAGCAGCACCGGCGGGACTTTCACCGGGGAGCTGTTTTTT; CDR3: CASSTGGTFTGELFF; J: TRBJ2-2; size: -; D: -; V: TRBV5-4
DNA: TGTGCCAGCAGTCCTTGGGGGGACAGGGACCAGCCCCAGCATTTT; CDR3: CASSPWGDRDQPQHF; J: TRBJ1-5; size: -; D: TRBD1; V: TRBV28
DNA: TGCGCCAGCAGCTCCGGGACAGGGACGGGAGTCCACGAGCAGTACTTC; CDR3: CASSSGTGTGVHEQYF; J: TRBJ2-7; size: -; D: TRBD1; V: TRBV5-1
DNA: TGTGCCAGCTCAACGTTAGCGGGACCTCCCTACGAGCAGTACTTC; CDR3: CASSTLAGPPYEQYF; J: TRBJ2-7; size: few; D: TRBD2; V: TRBV5-4
DNA: TGTGCCACCAGCACGGGACTAGCAGCCTACAATGAGCAGTTCTTC; CDR3: CATSTGLAAYNEQFF; J: TRBJ2-1; size: few; D: TRBD2; V: TRBV15
DNA: TGCGCCAGCAGCCAAGATCGAGCAGGACTCCCTCTTGGCTACACCTTC; CDR3: CASSQDRAGLPLGYTF; J: TRBJ1-2; size: -; D: -; V: TRBV4-3
DNA: TGTGCCAGCAGCCGCCCAGGGGGAAACAACAGGGGTCAGGCTTTCTTT; CDR3: CASSRPGGNNRGQAFF; J: TRBJ1-1; size: -; D: TRBD1; V: TRBV5-4
DNA: TGCGCCAGCAGCTTGGCCGGGAGGGTAACTAAGCAGTTCTTC; CDR3: CASSLAGRVTKQFF; J: TRBJ2-1; size: -; D: TRBD2; V: TRBV5-1
DNA: TGTGCCAGCAGCTTCTCTCTCAAGGCACTAGCGGGAGTGGACCGGCGGAATGAGCAGTTCTTC; CDR3: CASSFSLKALAGVDRRNEQFF; J: TRBJ2-1; size: few; D: TRBD2; V: TRBV7-8
DNA: TGTGCCAGCAGTTACTCGTACGACACTTACGAGCAGTACTTC; CDR3: CASSYSYDTYEQYF; J: TRBJ2-7; size: -; D: -; V: TRBV6-5
DNA: TGTGCCAGCAGCTTGATGTCTAGCTCCTACAATGAGCAGTTCTTC; CDR3: CASSLMSSSYNEQFF; J: TRBJ2-1; size: few; D: -; V: TRBV5-4
DNA: TGTGCCAGCAGCCCCGCGGGACTTTACGGTGGGCAGTACTTC; CDR3: CASSPAGLYGGQYF; J: TRBJ2-7; size: few; D: -; V: TRBV6-5
DNA: TGCAGCGTTGAAGATCCGCAGGGTCTCTATGGCTACACCTTC; CDR3: CSVEDPQGLYGYTF; J: TRBJ1-2; size: -; D: -; V: TRBV29-1
DNA: TGTGCCAGCAGCTTAGAGGACAGTGGCGGTTCACCCCTCCACTTT; CDR3: CASSLEDSGGSPLHF; J: TRBJ1-6; size: few; D: -; V: TRBV7-2
DNA: TGTGCCACCAGCGGCCCGACAGGGACGAACACCGGGGAGCTGTTTTTT; CDR3: CATSGPTGTNTGELFF; J: TRBJ2-2; size: -; D: TRBD1; V: TRBV15
DNA: TGTGCCAGCAGTTACTTCCCGGGGACATCCTACGAGCAGTACTTC; CDR3: CASSYFPGTSYEQYF; J: TRBJ2-7; size: -; D: -; V: TRBV6-5
DNA: TGTGCCAGCTCACGGGCGGGACAGACAACAGATACGCAGTATTTT; CDR3: CASSRAGQTTDTQYF; J: TRBJ2-3; size: few; D: -; V: TRBV18
DNA: TGTGCCAGCAGCCACTTGGACAGTGAGGCCTATGGCTACACCTTC; CDR3: CASSHLDSEAYGYTF; J: TRBJ1-2; size: -; D: -; V: TRBV4-2
DNA: TGTGCCAGCAGAGGGTCAGGGAGGGTCGGGGAGCTGTTTTTT; CDR3: CASRGSGRVGELFF; J: TRBJ2-2; size: -; D: TRBD2; V: TRBV5-4
DNA: TGTGCCAGCAGCACGGGATTCTATGGCTACACCTTC; CDR3: CASSTGFYGYTF; J: TRBJ1-2; size: -; D: -; V: TRBV5-8
DNA: TGTGCCAGCTCACCCAGGACTAGCGGGAGCGCAGATACGCAGTATTTT; CDR3: CASSPRTSGSADTQYF; J: TRBJ2-3; size: -; D: TRBD2; V: TRBV18
DNA: TGCGCCAGCAGCTTGGACCCCCGGGACAGGAATCAGCCCCAGCATTTT; CDR3: CASSLDPRDRNQPQHF; J: TRBJ1-5; size: -; D: TRBD1; V: TRBV5-1
DNA: TGTGCCAGCAGCTTAGAATTGACGGGAGACACAGATACGCAGTATTTT; CDR3: CASSLELTGDTDTQYF; J: TRBJ2-3; size: -; D: -; V: TRBV7-3
DNA: TGTGCCAGCAGCTTAACGAGCGGGAACACCTACGAGCAGTACTTC; CDR3: CASSLTSGNTYEQYF; J: TRBJ2-7; size: few; D: TRBD2; V: TRBV7-3